The clone carrying this T cell receptor (beta chain) was observed a few times. Antigen specificity is unknown. V shed 5 bases, J shed 8 bases, and the junction held 2 bases outside the gene matches. Germline values: CDR1 SGHTA, CDR2 FQGTGA. CDR3 length: 13 amino acids. These data come from a study of T-cell memory formation after mild COVID-19. MiXCR, applied by TCRdb to the 5' RACE reads, yields one record per CDR3 protein. The repertoire includes under 450,000 distinct CDR3 sequences, 20% to 25% of them detected once, and less than 15% sits in the top ten. Whole-study results and caveats: Among contracting clones, CD4+ were mainly CM/EM and CD8+ enriched in EMRA. CD4/CD8 balance held among clones contracting day 15 to 85, and later expanders leaned CD4+.

This clonotype was sampled from an adult woman who had mild COVID-19 (a few samples of this study predate the infection). Cell type and time point are not known. The rearrangement links TRBV7-3 to TRBJ1-6, with 8 bases fitting TRBD1. Sequenced material: PBMCs or a T cell subset sorted from them (not recorded which). The CDR3 protein is CASSTTGDSPLHF. CDR3 DNA sequence: TGTGCCAGCAGCACGACAGGGGATTCACCCCTCCACTTT.